This entry is about one T cell receptor beta chain. The antigen is not known. This entry comes from a study of T cells after yellow fever vaccination. Looking at the study overall: Fractions of limited cellularity were prepared by means of SMART-Seq v4 Ultra Low Input. Study-wide findings and caveats: Within FACS-sorted repertoires, abundant clonotypes contaminating from the bulk population could be present. The secondary response was weaker, and its peak arrived faster, on day 5 versus 15.

TCRdb used MiXCR to reprocess the 5' RACE reads, holding one entry per CDR3 protein. The data contain under 600,000 distinct CDR3 sequences, 20% to 25% of them singletons. The clonotype was recovered from a man between 18 and 29 years old who received the YFV17D yellow fever vaccine. The sequencing here drew on PBMCs, taken approximately 22 days after the first yellow fever vaccination.

CDR3 amino acids: CASSQTGLSYEQYF. The CDR3 region has the DNA TGTGCCAGCAGTCAGACAGGGTTGTCCTACGAGCAGTACTTC. The chain joins TRBV27 to TRBJ2-7; 7 bases are shared with TRBD1. The CDR3 spans 14 residues. Germline V gene data show CDR1 as MNHEY and CDR2 as SMNVEV (reference sequence). Germline trimming cut 5 bases from V and 1 base from J; bases unmatched to any gene: 5.